The 8 T cell receptor beta chains reported below all come from one sample, sequenced in a study of blood T cells in healthy people across ages. The authors ran a second PCR of roughly 6 to 11 cycles using a sample-barcoded 5' primer and a J-beta primer mix. TCRdb ran MiXCR on the 5' RACE reads and lists one entry per CDR3 protein. Here the sample spans 700,000 to 800,000 distinct CDR3 sequences, 43% being singletons. The source material was blood. The receptors derive from a woman in her fifties or sixties in good health.

This chain connects TRBV7-8 to TRBJ2-1, with a possible D match to TRBD1 (6 bases). Trimming removed 5 bases from V and 0 bases from J, with 17 bases in between. Looked up from germline, CDR1 is SGHVS and CDR2 is FQNEAQ. This CDR3 has 17 residues. The CDR3 reads CASSPTSGVHSYNEQFF. As DNA, the CDR3 is TGTGCCAGCAGCCCTACTTCAGGGGTACACTCCTACAATGAGCAGTTCTTC.

V and J are TRBV6-2 or TRBV6-3 and TRBJ2-1; D not resolved. V dropped 7 bases and J dropped 2 bases, with 9 bases sitting between them. Germline CDR1 reads MNHEY; CDR2 reads SVGEGT. The CDR3 runs to 13 residues. Written as DNA, the CDR3 is TGTGCCAGCAAGCGTGAACCCTACAATGAGCAGTTCTTC. This translates into CASKREPYNEQFF.

The table lists this clonotype with a few counts. The chain uses TRBV29-1 and TRBJ1-4, with 7 bases aligning to TRBD1. Germline lookup yields CDR1 SQVTM and CDR2 ANQGSEA. This CDR3 spans 11 amino acids. CDR3 in amino acids: CAGTEDEKLFF. CDR3 DNA sequence: TGCGCCGGGACAGAGGATGAAAAACTGTTTTTT.

The chain is built from TRBV11-3 and TRBJ2-1; 16 bases fit TRBD2. The V gene's germline CDR1 is SGHNT and CDR2 YENEEA. The CDR3 is 19 residues long. V was pared by 2 bases and J by 0 bases, with 4 bases of the junction left unmatched. This CDR3 is CASSLSGLAGGPSYNEQFF. The CDR3 DNA follows: TGTGCCAGCAGCTTATCGGGACTAGCGGGAGGGCCCTCCTACAATGAGCAGTTCTTC.

This clonotype was detected many times. One junction end does not reproduce the germline sequence, and a read error may be involved. J is TRBJ2-3 and V is TRBV10-3; 10 nucleotides match TRBD1. The CDR3 consists of 15 residues. Germline loops: CDR1 ENHRY, CDR2 SYGVKD. CDR3 residues: CAISGTGASKDTQYF. In DNA form, the CDR3 reads TGTGCCATCAGCGGGACAGGGGCTAGCAAAGATACGCAGTATTTT.

This clonotype was recorded a few times. The gene calls are TRBV7-9 and TRBJ1-4; possible D gene TRBD1, 5 bases. Trimming removed 3 bases at V and 1 base at J, with 9 bases between. Germline V gene lookup returns CDR1 SEHNR and CDR2 FQNEAQ (reference sequence). The CDR3 spans 15 residues. CDR3 DNA: TGTGCCAGCAGCTTCGACAGATTAACTAATGAAAAACTGTTTTTT. Translated: CASSFDRLTNEKLFF.

The chain uses TRBV27 and TRBJ2-1; D assignment may be TRBD1 or TRBD2 (5 bases each). CDR3 length equals 16 residues. Germline V gives CDR1 MNHEY, CDR2 SMNVEV (reference sequence). The V and J ends lost 2 bases and 4 bases respectively, with 15 bases between them. The CDR3 DNA follows: TGTGCCAGCAGTTTAATCAGGGACGGTCGTTACAATGAGCAGTTCTTC. Translated, it gives CASSLIRDGRYNEQFF.

With regard to this clonotype: Germline is not matched at one junction end, which may reflect a read error. The V call is TRBV20-1, the J call TRBJ2-7; D is undetermined. Germline CDR1 DFQATT, CDR2 SNEGSKA (reference sequence). The CDR3 is made up of 12 amino acids. The CDR3 loop reads CSRSRSSYERYF. The CDR3 DNA reads TGCAGTCGTAGCAGGAGCTCCTACGAGCGGTACTTC.